The sequence of this T cell receptor beta chain was determined in a study of tumor-infiltrating lymphocytes in localized non-small cell lung cancer. Looking at the study overall: Some samples were collected after neoadjuvant chemotherapy; smokers, never-smokers and several histologies were included. General study findings and limits: Available tissue quantity limited TCR sequencing to a patient subset. Tumors had more T cell infiltration than uninvolved lung, per TCRbeta sequencing and CD3 counts. Immunotypes IM1 and IM2 had similar TCR-derived T-cell fractions.

Sequencing used immunoSEQ multiplex PCR; TCRdb keeps in-frame clones, though not all of them. Among 6,000 to 8,000 clones, about 74% were seen once, and the ten largest hold about 5.2%. Germline CDR1 and CDR2: SGHTA and FQGNSA. V was cut by 8 bases and J by 2 bases, with 25 bases left in between. The CDR3 sequence is 17 residues long. Notes on this clone: The antigen remains undetermined.

The TCR sequence derives from a human donor with non-small cell lung cancer. The V call is TRBV7-2, the J call TRBJ2-7, with a tentative D call TRBD2 (6 bases). Source material: uninvolved lung tissue not adjacent to the tumor. DNA for the CDR3: TGTGCCAGCTCACCTTTCGGGAGAGGGTCGGTGCCCTACGAGCAGTACTTC. Amino acids: CASSPFGRGSVPYEQYF.